This TCR beta chain originates from a study of T cell responses to AZD1222 COVID-19 vaccine. The study's findings and limits: AZD1222 recipients seropositive at baseline numbered only five or six. Repertoire sampling occurred only after the peak T cell response. Epitopes outside B.1.351 and B.1.1.7 mutated regions reportedly drew nearly half of spike TCRs. The donor cohort was predominantly white British with a female majority, and clonal diversity may have been underestimated.

The CDR3 loop spans 18 amino acids. CDR1 is KGHSH and CDR2 is LQKENI in the germline V gene. The V end lost 3 bases, the J end lost 4 bases, and 25 bases lay between the germline ends. A note on this clone: The antigen remains undetermined.

Sequencing was performed with immunoSEQ multiplex PCR; in TCRdb, only in-frame clones are kept and a portion is missing. Among about 86,000 clones listed, approximately 91% were seen once. This TCR came from an adult in good health. This material consisted of peripheral blood, taken on day 0 of AZD1222 vaccination. V gene TRBV18 combines with J gene TRBJ2-7; perhaps TRBD1 as D (6 bases). The CDR3 DNA sequence: TGTGCCAGCTCACCGGGTTGGCCCAGGGGCGATGGGTCGTACGAGCAGTACTTC. This encodes CASSPGWPRGDGSYEQYF.